This T cell receptor (beta chain) was sequenced for a study of long-term antiretroviral therapy in people with HIV. Study results and limitations: CDR3 length ranges were narrower in HIV repertoires than in controls.

At survey level, the immunoSEQ assay was run in its v3.0 version. Generated by immunoSEQ multiplex PCR, the TCRdb table keeps only in-frame clones and is missing some. The table records roughly 37,000 clones, about 80% of them present only once. Trimming cost V 4 bases and J 4 bases, with 17 bases left between them. Germline CDR1 reads SGHRS; CDR2 reads YFSETQ. This CDR3 spans 15 amino acids. Two or more post-ART PBMC samples, plus at least one pre-ART sample, were available for each donor. In the case of this clone: Its matching antigen is unknown.

This material consisted of unsorted PBMCs, taken 3.4 years after starting antiretroviral therapy. This sequence joins TRBV5-1 and TRBJ1-2, with D possibly being TRBD1 (5 bases). The receptor was derived from a man younger than 40 with HIV. CDR3 in amino acids: CASSEDGQGGYGYTF. The CDR3 nucleotides are TGCGCCAGCAGCGAAGACGGGCAGGGCGGCTATGGCTACACCTTC.